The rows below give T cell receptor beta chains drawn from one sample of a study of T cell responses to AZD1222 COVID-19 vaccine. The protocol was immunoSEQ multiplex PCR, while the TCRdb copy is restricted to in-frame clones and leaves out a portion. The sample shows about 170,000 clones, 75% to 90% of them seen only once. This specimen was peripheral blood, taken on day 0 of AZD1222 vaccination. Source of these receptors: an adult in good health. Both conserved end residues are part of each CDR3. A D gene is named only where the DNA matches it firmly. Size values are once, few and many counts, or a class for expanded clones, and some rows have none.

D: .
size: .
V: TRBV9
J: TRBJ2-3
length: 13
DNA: TGTGCCAGCAGCGTACAGGGAACAGATACGCAGTATTTT
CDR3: CASSVQGTDTQYF

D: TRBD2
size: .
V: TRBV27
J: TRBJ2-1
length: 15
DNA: TGTGCCAGCAGAACACTAGCGGGGGGTTACAATGAGCAGTTCTTC
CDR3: CASRTLAGGYNEQFF

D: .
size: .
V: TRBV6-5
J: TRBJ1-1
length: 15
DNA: TGTGCCAGCAGTTACGTCGGGGGGGTGAACACTGAAGCTTTCTTT
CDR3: CASSYVGGVNTEAFF

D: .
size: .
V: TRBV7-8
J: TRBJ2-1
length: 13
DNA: TGTGCCAGCAGCTTAATCCCCCGGGCTGAGCAGTTCTTC
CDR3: CASSLIPRAEQFF

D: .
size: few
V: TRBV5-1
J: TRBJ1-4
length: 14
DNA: TGCGCCAGCAGCTCCAGGGGTTTGCATGAAAAACTGTTTTTT
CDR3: CASSSRGLHEKLFF

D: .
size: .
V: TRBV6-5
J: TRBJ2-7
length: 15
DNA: TGTGCCAGCAGGGTACACAATGGACAGAATTACGAGCAGTACTTC
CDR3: CASRVHNGQNYEQYF

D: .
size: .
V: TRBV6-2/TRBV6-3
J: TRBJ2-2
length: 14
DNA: TGTGCCAGCAGTTACGCCACCCTTGGGGGGGAGCTGTTTTTT
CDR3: CASSYATLGGELFF

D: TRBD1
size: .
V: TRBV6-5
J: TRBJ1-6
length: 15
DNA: TGTGCCAGCACCGGGACAGGGTACAATAATTCACCCCTCCACTTT
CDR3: CASTGTGYNNSPLHF

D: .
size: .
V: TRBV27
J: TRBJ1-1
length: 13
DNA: TGTGCCAGCAGTCAGGGACCGCTCACTGAAGCTTTCTTT
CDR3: CASSQGPLTEAFF

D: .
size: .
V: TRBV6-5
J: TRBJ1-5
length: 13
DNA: TGTGCCAGCAAAGAAACCTCCAATCAGCCCCAGCATTTT
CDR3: CASKETSNQPQHF

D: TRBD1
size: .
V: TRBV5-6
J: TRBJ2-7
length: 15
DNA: TGTGCCAGCAGCTTCGGCGGGACAGGGATCTACGAGCAGTACTTC
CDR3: CASSFGGTGIYEQYF

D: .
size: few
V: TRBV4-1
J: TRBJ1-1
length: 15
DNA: TGCGCCAGCAGCCAAGAGCGATCTACGAACACTGAAGCTTTCTTT
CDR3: CASSQERSTNTEAFF

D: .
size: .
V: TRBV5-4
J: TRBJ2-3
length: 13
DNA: TGTGCCAGCAGCTTGGACCGGTCAGATACGCAGTATTTT
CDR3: CASSLDRSDTQYF

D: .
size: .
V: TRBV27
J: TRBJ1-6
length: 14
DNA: TGTGCCAGCAGTCTATACAGGGATAATTCACCCCTCCACTTT
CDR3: CASSLYRDNSPLHF

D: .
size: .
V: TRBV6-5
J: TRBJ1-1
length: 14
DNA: TGTGCCAGCAGCCCCGGACTAAAGGTAACTGAAGCTTTCTTT
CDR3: CASSPGLKVTEAFF

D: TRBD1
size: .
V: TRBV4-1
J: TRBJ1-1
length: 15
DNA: TGCGCCAGCAGCCAAGTTACAGGGGTATACACTGAAGCTTTCTTT
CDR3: CASSQVTGVYTEAFF

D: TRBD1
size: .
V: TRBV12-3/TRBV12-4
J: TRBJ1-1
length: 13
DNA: TGTGCCAGCAGTCTCGGGGAGGGGGCGAGAGCTTTCTTT
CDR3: CASSLGEGARAFF

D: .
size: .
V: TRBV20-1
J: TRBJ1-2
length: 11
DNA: TGCAGTGCTAGTGTTGGTTATGGCTACACCTTC
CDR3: CSASVGYGYTF

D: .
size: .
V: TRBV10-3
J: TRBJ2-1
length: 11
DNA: TGTGCCATCAGGGGCGACAATGAGCAGTTCTTC
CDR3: CAIRGDNEQFF

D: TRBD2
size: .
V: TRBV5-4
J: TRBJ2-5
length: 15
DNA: TGTGCCAGCAGCTTGGGGCTAGCGGGGTACGAGACCCAGTACTTC
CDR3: CASSLGLAGYETQYF

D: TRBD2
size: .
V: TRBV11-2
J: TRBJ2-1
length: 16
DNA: TGTGCCAGCAGCTTAGGGGTCCTAGCGGGGGTCCCCGAGCAGTTCTTC
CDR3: CASSLGVLAGVPEQFF

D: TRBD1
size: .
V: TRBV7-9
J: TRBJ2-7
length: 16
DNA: TGTGCCAGCAGTTACATTCACGGGACAGGGTTCCACGAGCAGTACTTC
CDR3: CASSYIHGTGFHEQYF

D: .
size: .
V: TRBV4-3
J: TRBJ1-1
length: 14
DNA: TGCGCCAGCAGCCCCATCTCGGAGGACACTGAAGCTTTCTTT
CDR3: CASSPISEDTEAFF

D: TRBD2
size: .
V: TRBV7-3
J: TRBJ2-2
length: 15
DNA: TGTGCCAGCAGCCCCGGACTAGTAGGGACCGGGGAGCTGTTTTTT
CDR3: CASSPGLVGTGELFF

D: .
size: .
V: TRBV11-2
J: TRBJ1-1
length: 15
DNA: TGTGCCAGCAGTTGGTATGACGGCAGGGGCACTGAAGCTTTCTTT
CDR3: CASSWYDGRGTEAFF

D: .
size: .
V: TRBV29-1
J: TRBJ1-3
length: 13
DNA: TGCAGCGTTACTGCGGGGTTAGGAAACACCATATATTTT
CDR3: CSVTAGLGNTIYF

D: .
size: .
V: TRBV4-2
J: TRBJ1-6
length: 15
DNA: TGTGCCAGCAGCCAAGAGGCATTTCTGGAATCACCCCTCCACTTT
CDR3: CASSQEAFLESPLHF

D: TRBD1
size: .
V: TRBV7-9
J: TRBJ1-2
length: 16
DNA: TGTGCCAGCAGCCCGGGACAGGGACCAGCTAACTATGGCTACACCTTC
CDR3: CASSPGQGPANYGYTF

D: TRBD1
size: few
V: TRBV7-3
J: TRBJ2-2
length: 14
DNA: TGTGCCAGCAGCCGGGACAGTGGGCCCGGGGAGCTGTTTTTT
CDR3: CASSRDSGPGELFF

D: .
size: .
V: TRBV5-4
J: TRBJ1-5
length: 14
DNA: TGTGCCAGCAGCCGTGACAAGAGCAATCAGCCCCAGCATTTT
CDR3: CASSRDKSNQPQHF

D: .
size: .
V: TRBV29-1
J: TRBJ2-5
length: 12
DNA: TGCAGCGTTGACCAGGGAGGAGAGACCCAGTACTTC
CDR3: CSVDQGGETQYF

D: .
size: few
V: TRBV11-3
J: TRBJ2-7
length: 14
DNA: TGTGCCAGCAGCATCAGCGGAGGGGGCTACGAGCAGTACTTC
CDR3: CASSISGGGYEQYF

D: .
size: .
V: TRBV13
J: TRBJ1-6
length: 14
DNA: TGTGCCAGCAGCTTAGGCGGCGATACCGGGGCCCTCCACTTT
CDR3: CASSLGGDTGALHF

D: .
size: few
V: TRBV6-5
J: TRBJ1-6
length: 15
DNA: TGTGCCAGCAGTTACGGAGGGGGACCTAATTCACCCCTCCACTTT
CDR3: CASSYGGGPNSPLHF

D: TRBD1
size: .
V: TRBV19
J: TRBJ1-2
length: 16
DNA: TGTGCCAGTAGTACCTACAACAGGGGTAGTGACTATGGCTACACCTTC
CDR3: CASSTYNRGSDYGYTF

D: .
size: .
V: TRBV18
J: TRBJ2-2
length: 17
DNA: TGTGCCAGCTCCCCCATTAGTCGGACAGCGAACACCGGGGAGCTGTTTTTT
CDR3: CASSPISRTANTGELFF

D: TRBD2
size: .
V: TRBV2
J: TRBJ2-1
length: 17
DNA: TGTGCCAGCAGGATGAGACTAGCGGGAGACTACTACAATGAGCAGTTCTTC
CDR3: CASRMRLAGDYYNEQFF

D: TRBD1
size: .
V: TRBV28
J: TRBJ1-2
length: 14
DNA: TGTGCCAGCAGCCGACAGGGGCTTAGCTATGGCTACACCTTC
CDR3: CASSRQGLSYGYTF

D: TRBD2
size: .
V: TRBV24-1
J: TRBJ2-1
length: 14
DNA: TGTGCCACCAGTGTCGGGGGGTCGGGGAATGAGCAGTTCTTC
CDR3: CATSVGGSGNEQFF

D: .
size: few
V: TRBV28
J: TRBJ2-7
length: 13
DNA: TGTGCCAGCAGTTTTGGATCCCCGTTAGAGCAGTACTTC
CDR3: CASSFGSPLEQYF

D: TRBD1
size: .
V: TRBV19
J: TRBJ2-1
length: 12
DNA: TGTGCCAGTAGTCTGACAGGGAATGAGCAGTTCTTC
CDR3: CASSLTGNEQFF

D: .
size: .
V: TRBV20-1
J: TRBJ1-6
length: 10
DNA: TGCAGTGCTAGTAGTTCACCCCTCCACTTT
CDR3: CSASSSPLHF

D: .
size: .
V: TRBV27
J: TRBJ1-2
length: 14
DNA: TGTGCCAGCAGTTTACTTGGGGGAGCCTATGGCTACACCTTC
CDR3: CASSLLGGAYGYTF

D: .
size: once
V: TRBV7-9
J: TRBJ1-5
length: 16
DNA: TGTGCCAGCAGCTTAGCGGGCAGAGGCGCGTCGGAGCCCCAGCATTTT
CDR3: CASSLAGRGASEPQHF

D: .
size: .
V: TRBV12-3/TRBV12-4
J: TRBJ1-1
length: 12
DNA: TGTGCCAGCAGTCTCGAGGGCACTGAAGCTTTCTTT
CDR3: CASSLEGTEAFF

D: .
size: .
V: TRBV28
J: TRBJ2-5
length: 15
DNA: TGTGCCAGCAGTTTAGACGGGGACGGACAAGAGACCCAGTACTTC
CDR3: CASSLDGDGQETQYF

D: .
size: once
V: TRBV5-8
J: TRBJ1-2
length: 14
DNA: TGTGCCAGCCCCCCGCTAAGGGTATACTATGGCTACACCTTC
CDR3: CASPPLRVYYGYTF

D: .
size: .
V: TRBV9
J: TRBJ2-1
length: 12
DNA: TGTGCCAGCAGCGCGTACTACAATGAGCAGTTCTTC
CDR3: CASSAYYNEQFF

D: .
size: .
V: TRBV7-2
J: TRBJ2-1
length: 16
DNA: TGTGCCAGCAGCTCCCTCGGGCGGGGTACCTACAATGAGCAGTTCTTC
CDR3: CASSSLGRGTYNEQFF

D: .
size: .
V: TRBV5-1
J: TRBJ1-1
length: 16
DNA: TGCGCCAGCAGCCTGGAGGGCCCCGGGCGGAACACTGAAGCTTTCTTT
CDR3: CASSLEGPGRNTEAFF

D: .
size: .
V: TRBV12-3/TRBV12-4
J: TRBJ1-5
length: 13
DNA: TGTGCCAGCAGTTTAGAGGGTTCGACCCCCCAGCATTTT
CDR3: CASSLEGSTPQHF

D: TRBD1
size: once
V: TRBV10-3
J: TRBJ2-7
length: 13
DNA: TGTGCCATCAGTTCGGGACAGGGGTACGAGCAGTACTTC
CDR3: CAISSGQGYEQYF

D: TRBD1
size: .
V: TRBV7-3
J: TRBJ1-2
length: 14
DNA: TGTGCCAGCAGCTCAGGGGGCAAGGACTATGGCTACACCTTC
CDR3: CASSSGGKDYGYTF

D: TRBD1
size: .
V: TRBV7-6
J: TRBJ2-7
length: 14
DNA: TGTGCCAGCAGCCCAGGGACAGGGGGCGCCGAGCAGTACTTC
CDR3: CASSPGTGGAEQYF

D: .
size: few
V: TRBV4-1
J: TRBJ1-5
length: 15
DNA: TGCGCCAGCAGCCTTAACGGACAAGGAGAGGAGCCCCAGCATTTT
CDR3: CASSLNGQGEEPQHF